The T cell receptor (beta chain) described here comes from a study of cytomegalovirus exposure and HLA in healthy donors. Sequenced by immunoSEQ multiplex PCR; TCRdb stores in-frame clones only, minus some. The repertoire holds tens of thousands of clones, with around 90% as singletons. The germline V and J ends were trimmed by 3 bases and 3 bases, with 15 bases remaining between them. This CDR3 is 16 amino acids long. Germline CDR1 and CDR2: LNHDA and SQIVND (reference sequence). The sequence derives from a woman between 18 and 29 years old in good health and CMV-seropositive. Sequencing was done on a sample of PBMCs. The chain recombines TRBV19 with TRBJ2-1, with a tentative D call TRBD2 (5 bases). CDR3 sequence (DNA): TGTGCCAGTAGTATTGGCCACGGGAATATCTACAATGAGCAGTTCTTC. Its translation: CASSIGHGNIYNEQFF.